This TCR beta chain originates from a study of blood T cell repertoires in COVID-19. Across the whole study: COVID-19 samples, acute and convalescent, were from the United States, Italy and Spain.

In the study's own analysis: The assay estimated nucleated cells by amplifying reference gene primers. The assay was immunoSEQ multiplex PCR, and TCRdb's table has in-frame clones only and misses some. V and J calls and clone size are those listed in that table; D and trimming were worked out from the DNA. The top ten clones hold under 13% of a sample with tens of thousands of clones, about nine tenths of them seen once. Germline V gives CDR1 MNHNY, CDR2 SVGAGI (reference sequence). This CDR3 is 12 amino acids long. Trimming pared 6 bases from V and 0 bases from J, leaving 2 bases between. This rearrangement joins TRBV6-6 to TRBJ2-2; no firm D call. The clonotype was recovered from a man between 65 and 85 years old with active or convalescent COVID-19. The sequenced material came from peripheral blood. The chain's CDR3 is CASSSNTGELFF. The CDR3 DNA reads TGTGCCAGCAGCTCGAACACCGGGGAGCTGTTTTTT.